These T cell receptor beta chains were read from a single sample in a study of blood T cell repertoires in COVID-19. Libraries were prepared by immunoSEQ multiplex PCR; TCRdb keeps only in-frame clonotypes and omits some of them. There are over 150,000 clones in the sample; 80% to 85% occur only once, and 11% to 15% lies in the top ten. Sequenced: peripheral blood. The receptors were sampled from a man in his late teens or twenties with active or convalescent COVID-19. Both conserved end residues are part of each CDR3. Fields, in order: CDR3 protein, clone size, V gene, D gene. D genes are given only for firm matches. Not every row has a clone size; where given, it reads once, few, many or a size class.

CSVSQGFDTGELFF	NA	TRBV29-1	TRBD1
CASKGQGARGVNTEAFF	NA	TRBV27	TRBD1
CASSIDLAGNQPQHF	NA	TRBV19	NA
CASSLAGEMYEQYF	once	TRBV11-2	NA
CASSLEHAKNIQYF	NA	TRBV28	NA
CASIASADTQYF	NA	TRBV19	NA
CASSTLGQGANYGYTF	NA	TRBV19	TRBD1
CASSDSSGADTQYF	many	TRBV6-4	TRBD2
CASGRTSFYEQYF	NA	TRBV2	TRBD2
CASSSGLNTEAFF	few	TRBV5-1	NA
CASSRGGSQAFF	few	TRBV6-5	NA
CASSQDYFGREYEQYF	NA	TRBV3-1/TRBV3-2	TRBD2
CASSPLATPRNEQFF	few	TRBV6-2/TRBV6-3	NA
CASSRDSWNEQYF	NA	TRBV5-1	TRBD1
CASSVSSGDTDTQYF	NA	TRBV2	TRBD2
CASSADGGNTEAFF	NA	TRBV19	NA
CASSYGRVGNTIYF	NA	TRBV6-2/TRBV6-3	NA
CASSPASLNTEAFF	NA	TRBV18	NA
CASSSARDRYEQYF	few	TRBV6-5	NA
CASTLPSSEAFF	NA	TRBV6-1	NA
CASSYSTRGNTEAFF	NA	TRBV6-5	NA
CASSYGPNSEKLFF	NA	TRBV6-6	NA
CASRDRVNQPQHF	NA	TRBV6-5	TRBD1
CASSLYRGARETQYF	NA	TRBV28	NA
CASSLATGSSGANVLTF	NA	TRBV5-1	NA
CASGRTGSFADTQYF	NA	TRBV6-5	TRBD1
CASSQEARANYGYTF	NA	TRBV3-1/TRBV3-2	NA
CASSTAGTDRQAFF	NA	TRBV18	TRBD1
CASSENRVGTNEKLFF	NA	TRBV2	NA
CASSETTGVGYTF	few	TRBV25-1	TRBD1
CASSRKTGTADTQYF	NA	TRBV5-4	TRBD1
CASSYFGGTYNEQYF	NA	TRBV6-2/TRBV6-3	NA
CASSMVGLWETQYF	NA	TRBV19	NA
CSVRGQGDTEAFF	NA	TRBV29-1	TRBD1
CASSSGDRKTDTQYF	NA	TRBV7-3	TRBD1
CASSLGGEIWDQYF	NA	TRBV5-4	NA
CASSLRGPYYEQYF	NA	TRBV28	TRBD1
CASNRLSITEAFF	NA	TRBV7-9	NA
CASSLVRLATEQYF	NA	TRBV11-2	TRBD2
CASSQDPEGAPYNEQFF	NA	TRBV4-2	NA
CASSYSGLSGNTIYF	NA	TRBV6-5	NA
CASSQSLAGVNEQFF	NA	TRBV4-3	TRBD2
CASSQDRDRTSSGNTIYF	NA	TRBV6-6	TRBD1
CASRGQANTGELFF	once	TRBV2	NA
CASSLSSRGNTGELFF	once	TRBV7-7	NA
CAWTRGTGSQPQHF	few	TRBV30	NA
CASSLAIGGTGELFF	NA	TRBV7-2	NA
CASSRVGQTPATNEKLFF	NA	TRBV19	NA
CASSDGTGGNSPLHF	NA	TRBV6-4	TRBD1
CASSDSRGLAEAFF	NA	TRBV6-1	NA
CSVDISLQETQYF	NA	TRBV29-1	NA
CASLIEGGSNSPLHF	NA	TRBV2	TRBD1
CASRTGSGKETQYF	few	TRBV27	NA
CASSIGPIAGSSYEQYF	NA	TRBV19	TRBD2